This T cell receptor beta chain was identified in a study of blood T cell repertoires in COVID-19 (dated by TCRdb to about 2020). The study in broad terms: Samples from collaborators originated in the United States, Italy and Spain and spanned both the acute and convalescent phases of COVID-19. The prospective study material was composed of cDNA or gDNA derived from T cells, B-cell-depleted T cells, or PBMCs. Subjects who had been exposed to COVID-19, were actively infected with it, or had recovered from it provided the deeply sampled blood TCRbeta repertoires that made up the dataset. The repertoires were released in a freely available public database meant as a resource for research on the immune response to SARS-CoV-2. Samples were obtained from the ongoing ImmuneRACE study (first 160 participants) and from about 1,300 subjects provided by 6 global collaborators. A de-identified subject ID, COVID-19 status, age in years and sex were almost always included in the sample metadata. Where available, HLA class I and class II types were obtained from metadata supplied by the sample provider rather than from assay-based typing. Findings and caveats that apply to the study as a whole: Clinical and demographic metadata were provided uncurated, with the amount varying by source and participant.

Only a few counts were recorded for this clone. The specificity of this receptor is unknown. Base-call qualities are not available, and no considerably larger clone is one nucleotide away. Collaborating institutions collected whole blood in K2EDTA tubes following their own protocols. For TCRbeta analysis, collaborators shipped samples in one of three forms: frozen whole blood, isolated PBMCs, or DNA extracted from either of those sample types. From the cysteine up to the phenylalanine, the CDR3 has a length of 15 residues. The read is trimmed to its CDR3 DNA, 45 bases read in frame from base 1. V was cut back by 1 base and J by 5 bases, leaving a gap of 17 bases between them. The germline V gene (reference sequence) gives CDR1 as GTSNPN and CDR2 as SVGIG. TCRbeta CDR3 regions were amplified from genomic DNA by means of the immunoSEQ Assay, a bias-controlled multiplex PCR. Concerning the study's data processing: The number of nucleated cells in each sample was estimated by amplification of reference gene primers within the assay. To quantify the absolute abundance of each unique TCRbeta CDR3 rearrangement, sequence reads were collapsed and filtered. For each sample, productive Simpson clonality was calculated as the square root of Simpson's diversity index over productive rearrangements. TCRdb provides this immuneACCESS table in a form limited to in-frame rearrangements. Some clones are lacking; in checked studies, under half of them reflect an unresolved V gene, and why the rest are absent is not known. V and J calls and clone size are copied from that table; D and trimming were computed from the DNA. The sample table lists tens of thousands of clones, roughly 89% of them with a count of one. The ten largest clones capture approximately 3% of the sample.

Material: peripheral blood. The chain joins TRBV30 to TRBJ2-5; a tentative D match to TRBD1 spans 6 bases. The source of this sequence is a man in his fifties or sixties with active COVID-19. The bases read TGTGCCTGGAGTGGGCAGGGGCTAAGAGGGGAGACCCAGTACTTC. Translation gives CAWSGQGLRGETQYF.